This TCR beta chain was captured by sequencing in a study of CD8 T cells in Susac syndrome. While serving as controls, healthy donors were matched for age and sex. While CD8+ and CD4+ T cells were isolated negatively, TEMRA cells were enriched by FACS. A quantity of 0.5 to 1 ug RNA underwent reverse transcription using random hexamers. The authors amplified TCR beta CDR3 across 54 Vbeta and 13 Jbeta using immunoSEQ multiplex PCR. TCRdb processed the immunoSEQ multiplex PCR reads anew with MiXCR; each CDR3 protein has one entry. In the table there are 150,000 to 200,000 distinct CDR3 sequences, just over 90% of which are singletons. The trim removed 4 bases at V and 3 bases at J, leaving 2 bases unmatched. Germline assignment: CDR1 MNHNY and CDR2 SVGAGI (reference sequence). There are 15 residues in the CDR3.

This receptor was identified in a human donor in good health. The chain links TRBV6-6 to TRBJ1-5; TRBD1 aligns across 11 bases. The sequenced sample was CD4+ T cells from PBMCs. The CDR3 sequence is CASSWDRGNNQPQHF. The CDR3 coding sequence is TGTGCCAGCAGTTGGGACAGGGGGAACAATCAGCCCCAGCATTTT.